These 30 T cell receptor beta chains were sequenced from one sample in a study of OX40 agonist ivuxolimab in advanced cancers. Using immunoSEQ multiplex PCR, the repertoire was profiled, and TCRdb retains in-frame clones only, with some absent. Of over 55,000 clones listed, about 83% are singletons. The sample in question was CD4+ or CD8+ T cells sorted from blood, obtained in a trial of the OX40 agonist ivuxolimab. The receptors were gathered from an adult with an advanced solid tumor such as melanoma, head and neck, liver or kidney cancer.

The chain employs TRBV19 and TRBJ2-1, with 13 bases matching TRBD2. This CDR3 has 16 amino acids. Germline V gene lookup returns CDR1 LNHDA and CDR2 SQIVND (reference sequence). The V segment lost 6 bases and the J segment 4 bases; nucleotides outside the gene matches: 6. For the CDR3, the DNA is TGTGCCAGTAGGCCACTAGCGGGGGGGCCTTACAATGAGCAGTTCTTC. This gives the protein CASRPLAGGPYNEQFF.

This clone appeared a single time. This chain joins TRBV27 and TRBJ1-4, with D perhaps TRBD1 (5 bases). Germline V gene data show CDR1 as MNHEY and CDR2 as SMNVEV (reference sequence). V was pared by 4 bases and J by 16 bases, with 19 bases between. The CDR3 extends over 13 amino acids. The CDR3 DNA reads as TGTGCCAGCAGTTATATACCAACGGGACGAAAGTTTTTT. It codes for CASSYIPTGRKFF. Supplemented by reference TRBV27 and TRBJ1-4, the full variable domain reads EAQVTQNPRYLITVTGKKLTVTCSQNMNHEYMSWYRQDPGLGLRQIYYSMNVEVTDKGDVPEGYKVSRKEKRNFPLILESPSPNQTSLYFCASSYIPTGRKFFGSGTQLSVL.

This chain connects TRBV5-1 to TRBJ2-2; TRBD2 agrees at 11 bases. The ends lost 2 bases at V and 5 bases at J; junction bases unmatched: 5. The CDR3 loop spans 16 amino acids. CDR1 and CDR2 from the germline V gene are SGHRS and YFSETQ. The CDR3 here is CASSFIAGGETGELFF. The CDR3 DNA reads as TGCGCCAGCAGCTTCATAGCGGGAGGGGAAACCGGGGAGCTGTTTTTT.

The chain links TRBV19 to TRBJ2-7; a weak D match, TRBD1 (6 bases). This CDR3 region has 12 residues. V gave up 4 bases and J gave up 5 bases, with 9 bases separating them. Germline V CDR1 and CDR2: LNHDA, SQIVND (reference sequence). CDR3 nucleotides: TGTGCCAGTAGTAACAGGGACCACGAGCAGTACTTC. Amino acids: CASSNRDHEQYF.

This clone was seen once. In DNA form, the CDR3 reads TGTGCCAGCAGCCGGGAAGACTATGGCTACACCTTC. As protein: CASSREDYGYTF. V and J are TRBV5-6 and TRBJ1-2; D remains unclear. Germline loops: CDR1 SGHDT, CDR2 YYEEEE. With 4 bases removed from V and 3 bases from J, the gap between germline ends came to 7 bases. CDR3 length equals 12 residues.

The V gene is TRBV18, the J gene TRBJ1-4, with 7 positions matching TRBD1. The junction had 7 bases not matched to a gene; V was cut back by 0 bases and J by 3 bases. Germline V lookup: CDR1 KGHSH, CDR2 LQKENI. The CDR3 contains 17 residues. The CDR3 spells CASSPPTGSGPNEKLFF. The CDR3 nucleotides are TGTGCCAGCTCACCACCGACAGGGTCAGGACCTAATGAAAAACTGTTTTTT.

V gene TRBV30 combines with J gene TRBJ1-5; 9 nucleotides agree with TRBD1. V shed 1 base, J shed 4 bases, and the junction held 5 bases outside the gene matches. Germline loops: CDR1 GTSNPN, CDR2 SVGIG (reference sequence). This CDR3 spans 15 amino acids. The CDR3 nucleotides read TGTGCCTGGAGTGGAGGGACAGGGCCAAATCAGCCCCAGCATTTT. This translates into CAWSGGTGPNQPQHF.

This clone was detected a few times. The gene calls are TRBV6-1 and TRBJ1-5; D is possibly TRBD1 (5 bases). There are 15 residues in the CDR3. V shed 7 bases and J shed 3 bases, with 16 bases lying between them. Germline assignment: CDR1 MNHNS and CDR2 SASEGT. The CDR3 DNA reads as TGTGCCAGCAAACCTGGGGGTACAGACAATCAGCCCCAGCATTTT. It specifies CASKPGGTDNQPQHF.

This chain connects TRBV7-8 to TRBJ2-5; TRBD2 agrees at 13 bases. The CDR3 spans 16 residues. CDR1 and CDR2 from the germline V gene are SGHVS and FQNEAQ. J gave up 5 bases and V 5 bases, and 8 bases lay outside the gene matches. CDR3 loop: CASSLIGLAGDETQYF. DNA of the CDR3: TGTGCCAGCAGCCTAATTGGACTAGCGGGAGACGAGACCCAGTACTTC.

The V and J genes are TRBV30 and TRBJ1-1; possibly TRBD1 for D (5 bases). The V gene's germline CDR1 is GTSNPN and CDR2 SVGIG (reference sequence). There are 16 residues in the CDR3. V was clipped by 0 bases and J by 0 bases, with 14 bases between them. CDR3 nucleotides: TGTGCCTGGAGTGTACTAGTGGGGGACCTGAACACTGAAGCTTTCTTT. Translation: CAWSVLVGDLNTEAFF.

This clone was detected only once. The chain employs TRBV9 and TRBJ2-3; TRBD2 is a possible D gene (6 bases). In germline, CDR1 is SGDLS, CDR2 YYNGEE. The V gene lost 0 bases and the J gene lost 4 bases, with 24 bases spanning the gap. The CDR3 loop spans 19 amino acids. CDR3 sequence reads: CASSVVSSLYGGPADTQYF. Written as DNA, the CDR3 is TGTGCCAGCAGCGTAGTCTCTAGCCTCTACGGGGGTCCCGCAGATACGCAGTATTTT.

The chain links TRBV19 to TRBJ1-4; 8 bases line up with TRBD1. With 6 bases clipped from V and 7 bases from J, the junction kept 4 bases outside the gene matches. This CDR3 has 13 residues. Germline V lookup: CDR1 LNHDA, CDR2 SQIVND (reference sequence). The CDR3 DNA reads TGTGCCAGTAGCAGGGACAGGAGTGAAAAACTGTTTTTT. Translated: CASSRDRSEKLFF. The full variable domain, rest sourced from reference TRBV19 and TRBJ1-4, is DGGITQSPKYLFRKEGQNVTLSCEQNLNHDAMYWYRQDPGQGLRLIYYSQIVNDFQKGDIAEGYSVSREKKESFPLTVTSAQKNPTAFYLCASSRDRSEKLFFGSGTQLSVL.

The V call is TRBV5-1, the J call TRBJ2-1; no reliable D call. V shed 0 bases and J shed 10 bases, with 14 bases lying between them. Germline-derived CDR1 and CDR2 are SGHRS and YFSETQ. The CDR3 loop spans 14 amino acids. The CDR3 loop reads CASSLESSGGEQFF. The CDR3 DNA reads TGCGCCAGCAGCTTGGAGTCGTCGGGCGGAGAGCAGTTCTTC.

This clone has more than one count but fewer than ten. V gene TRBV7-2 combines with J gene TRBJ2-1; D is unclear. The ends were cut back, 1 base at V and 0 bases at J, with 7 bases in the middle. The CDR3 contains 15 residues. Germline values: CDR1 SGHTA, CDR2 FQGNSA. The CDR3 reads CASSLGSLSYNEQFF. Written as DNA, the CDR3 is TGTGCCAGCAGCTTAGGGTCCCTCTCCTACAATGAGCAGTTCTTC.

The V and J genes are TRBV19 and TRBJ2-7; D is ambiguous. There are 14 residues in the CDR3. CDR1 is LNHDA and CDR2 is SQIVND in the germline V gene (reference sequence). V lost 3 bases to trimming and J lost 0 bases, with 9 bases between them. The CDR3 protein is CASSISVSSYEQYF. The CDR3 DNA is TGTGCCAGTAGTATCTCAGTGAGCTCCTACGAGCAGTACTTC. The variable domain in full, with the rest retrieved from reference TRBV19 and TRBJ2-7, is DGGITQSPKYLFRKEGQNVTLSCEQNLNHDAMYWYRQDPGQGLRLIYYSQIVNDFQKGDIAEGYSVSREKKESFPLTVTSAQKNPTAFYLCASSISVSSYEQYFGPGTRLTVT.

The genes are TRBV7-2 and TRBJ2-7; D unresolved. V was trimmed by 6 bases and J by 4 bases, leaving 13 bases between them. The CDR3 consists of 13 residues. Germline V gene lookup returns CDR1 SGHTA and CDR2 FQGNSA. The chain's CDR3 is CASSLIPSYEQYF. CDR3 DNA: TGTGCCAGCAGTCTCATCCCTTCTTACGAGCAGTACTTC.

The chain couples TRBV10-2 to TRBJ2-3; D remains ambiguous. Germline V gene sequence: CDR1 WSHSY, CDR2 SAAADI. The V gene lost 4 bases and the J gene lost 4 bases, with 3 bases spanning the gap. This CDR3 is 11 amino acids long. The CDR3 nucleotides read TGCGCCAGCAGTGTCGCAGATACGCAGTATTTT. Its protein is CASSVADTQYF.

This sequence joins TRBV7-3 and TRBJ2-1, with D possibly being TRBD1 or TRBD2 (5 bases each). V shed 5 bases and J shed 14 bases, with 16 bases lying between them. Germline V gives CDR1 SGHTA, CDR2 FQGTGA. The CDR3 spans 12 residues. The CDR3 spells CASSDEGSREFF. The CDR3 DNA reads as TGTGCCAGCAGCGATGAGGGGTCGAGAGAGTTCTTC.

The chain combines TRBV7-2 with TRBJ2-5, with 8 bases that match TRBD2. Germline V gene sequence: CDR1 SGHTA, CDR2 FQGNSA. The CDR3 extends over 16 amino acids. V lost 1 base, J lost 5 bases, and 9 bases stayed unmatched. The CDR3 DNA follows: TGTGCCAGCAGCTTAGTAGACGGGAGGGTCTTGGAGACCCAGTACTTC. Protein product: CASSLVDGRVLETQYF.

This chain connects TRBV5-1 to TRBJ1-4; possibly TRBD1 for D (5 bases). Germline assignment: CDR1 SGHRS and CDR2 YFSETQ. Trimming took 0 bases from V and 7 from J, leaving 13 bases between them. The CDR3 contains 15 residues. The CDR3 bases are TGCGCCAGCAGCTTGGAGGCAGGGTGGGCTGAAAAACTGTTTTTT. Translated: CASSLEAGWAEKLFF.

This chain connects TRBV2 to TRBJ2-7; 10 bases align to TRBD1. V shed 6 bases, J shed 5 bases, and the junction held 4 bases outside the gene matches. The CDR3 is 13 residues long. Germline-derived CDR1 and CDR2 are SNHLY and FYNNEI. The CDR3 loop reads CASSAGTGDEQYF. In nucleotides, the CDR3 is TGTGCCAGCAGCGCCGGGACAGGGGACGAGCAGTACTTC.

V and J are TRBV18 and TRBJ2-5; D tentatively reads TRBD1 or TRBD2 (5 bases each). CDR3 size: 15 residues. CDR1 is KGHSH and CDR2 is LQKENI in the germline V gene. V was pared by 6 bases and J by 2 bases, with 16 bases between. The CDR3 nucleotides are TGTGCCAGCTCGCCCGGGGCTATCGATCAAGAGACCCAGTACTTC. Encoded protein: CASSPGAIDQETQYF. The full variable domain, with the rest looked up from reference TRBV18 and TRBJ2-5, is NAGVMQNPRHLVRRRGQEARLRCSPMKGHSHVYWYRQLPEEGLKFMVYLQKENIIDESGMPKERFSAEFPKEGPSILRIQQVVRGDSAAYFCASSPGAIDQETQYFGPGTRLLVL.

This clone was seen only a few times. This sequence joins TRBV27 and TRBJ1-4; maybe TRBD1 (5 bases). The CDR3 length is 15 residues. Trimming removed 7 bases at V and 5 bases at J, with 17 bases between. Germline lookup yields CDR1 MNHEY and CDR2 SMNVEV (reference sequence). CDR3 coding DNA: TGTGCCAGCACCTCGTTAGGGGTCGGAAATGAAAAACTGTTTTTT. This codes for CASTSLGVGNEKLFF. The complete variable domain, with remaining parts taken from reference TRBV27 and TRBJ1-4, reads EAQVTQNPRYLITVTGKKLTVTCSQNMNHEYMSWYRQDPGLGLRQIYYSMNVEVTDKGDVPEGYKVSRKEKRNFPLILESPSPNQTSLYFCASTSLGVGNEKLFFGSGTQLSVL.

The V and J genes are TRBV30 and TRBJ1-4; a possible D gene is TRBD1 (6 bases). The germline V and J ends were trimmed by 0 bases and 4 bases, with 12 bases remaining between them. Germline-derived CDR1 and CDR2 are GTSNPN and SVGIG (reference sequence). CDR3 length: 15 amino acids. This CDR3 is CAWSVQGWGNEKLFF. CDR3 DNA: TGTGCCTGGAGTGTCCAGGGGTGGGGTAATGAAAAACTGTTTTTT.

The V gene is TRBV5-1, the J gene TRBJ2-7, with 9 positions matching TRBD1. Germline V gene lookup returns CDR1 SGHRS and CDR2 YFSETQ. The J segment lost 6 bases and the V segment lost 4 bases, leaving 8 bases of the junction unmatched. The CDR3 totals 14 residues. CDR3 sequence: CASSIRDRVGEQYF. CDR3 in DNA: TGCGCCAGCAGCATCCGGGACAGGGTCGGCGAGCAGTACTTC.

The V gene is TRBV6-1, the J gene TRBJ1-2; 7 nucleotides match TRBD1. The ends lost 8 bases at V and 8 bases at J; junction bases unmatched: 8. Germline values: CDR1 MNHNS, CDR2 SASEGT. This CDR3 is 12 amino acids long. The CDR3 nucleotides read TGTGCCAGCCTCAGGGGGGGTCACGGCTACACCTTC. Protein sequence: CASLRGGHGYTF.

This chain joins TRBV6-5 and TRBJ2-1, with TRBD2 identical over 10 bases. Germline CDR1 and CDR2: MNHEY and SVGAGI. Trimming cost V 6 bases and J 7 bases; bases outside gene matches: 6. The CDR3 totals 14 residues. CDR3 sequence: CASRSISGGNEQFF. The CDR3 DNA sequence: TGTGCCAGCAGGTCAATTAGCGGGGGGAATGAGCAGTTCTTC.

The V gene is TRBV2, the J gene TRBJ2-2, with D possibly TRBD2 on 6 matching bases. Trimming shortened V by 7 bases and J by 3 bases, and 12 bases separated the two germline ends. CDR3 length equals 14 residues. Germline V CDR1 and CDR2: SNHLY, FYNNEI. CDR3 DNA sequence: TGTGCCAGCACATCGGGACTTCACACCGGGGAGCTGTTTTTT. It translates to CASTSGLHTGELFF.

The V and J genes are TRBV6-6 and TRBJ2-5, with a weak D call TRBD2 (6 bases). Trimming removed 8 bases from V and 5 bases from J, with 18 bases in between. Germline V CDR1 and CDR2: MNHNY, SVGAGI (reference sequence). This CDR3 has 14 amino acids. The CDR3 here is CASGGGAEWETQYF. The DNA for the CDR3 is TGTGCCAGCGGAGGAGGGGCGGAATGGGAGACCCAGTACTTC.

The gene calls are TRBV2 and TRBJ2-5; perhaps TRBD1 as D (5 bases). The ends were cut back, 7 bases at V and 5 bases at J, with 11 bases in the middle. There are 12 residues in the CDR3. The germline CDR1 and CDR2 sequences are SNHLY and FYNNEI. This CDR3 is CASTTGWETQYF. The CDR3 DNA reads TGTGCCAGCACCACAGGTTGGGAGACCCAGTACTTC. Full variable domain (rest looked up from reference TRBV2 and TRBJ2-5): EPEVTQTPSHQVTQMGQEVILRCVPISNHLYFYWYRQILGQKVEFLVSFYNNEISEKSEIFDDQFSVERPDGSNFTLKIRSTKLEDSAMYFCASTTGWETQYFGPGTRLLVL.